This T cell receptor beta chain was sequenced in a study of shared clonotypes between healthy human individuals. CD45RO-negative cells were positively selected for CCR7, leaving out terminally differentiated effector memory CD45RA+ cells. Researchers divided each subset's genomic DNA evenly across several immunoSEQ plates. Repertoires were generated with immunoSEQ multiplex PCR, while TCRdb's copy carries only in-frame clones and drops some. The profile shows around 1,900,000 clones, around 93% of them singletons. A remark on this clone: The antigen remains undetermined.

Points from the study as a whole: Memory subsets generally showed smaller estimated richness than naive subsets did. Clonotype sharing across a handful of donors was observed for roughly 5% of naive CD4 clonotypes. Exclusively blood specimens were collected; tissue repertoires likely differ.

The TCR was taken from a man aged 18-30 years in good health. Some clones in this sample may be carry-over from other donors' samples. The sequenced sample was naive CD8+ T cells from PBMCs.

The CDR3 protein is CASSLVQGVEETQYF. CDR3 coding DNA: TGTGCCAGCAGCTTAGTTCAGGGGGTGGAAGAGACCCAGTACTTC. The chain carries TRBV7-8 and TRBJ2-5; 7 bases map to TRBD1. V gave up 1 base and J gave up 3 bases; unmatched junction bases: 5. The CDR3 loop spans 15 amino acids. CDR1 SGHVS and CDR2 FQNEAQ come from the germline V gene.